Listed below are T cell receptor beta chains from one sample, sequenced in a study of T cells in Graves' hyperthyroidism and ophthalmopathy. A single record per CDR3 protein comes from TCRdb applying MiXCR to the multiplex PCR reads. The top ten hold roughly 16% of the sample, which has fewer than 850,000 distinct CDR3 sequences, roughly 17% seen once. The sample taken for sequencing was blood. The origin of the receptors is a man in his fifties or sixties with Graves' hyperthyroidism. CDR3s include the opening cysteine and the closing phenylalanine or tryptophan. Each record gives: D gene, V gene, J gene, clone size, CDR3 DNA, CDR3 protein. D genes are given only for firm matches. Expanded clones are given a class, and other clones once, few, many or no size at all.

.	TRBV11-2	TRBJ2-3	many	TGTGCCAGCAGCTTAGAGGCAGGGGTAGTTGGGACAGATACGCAGTATTTT	CASSLEAGVVGTDTQYF
.	TRBV12-3/TRBV12-4	TRBJ2-7	many	TGTGCCAGCAGTCCTGGAGGGGCGGGCACCTACGAGCAGTACTTC	CASSPGGAGTYEQYF
.	TRBV6-6	TRBJ1-4	many	TGTGCCAGCAGTTACTCGGGACTAACTAATGAAAAACTGTTTTTT	CASSYSGLTNEKLFF
TRBD2	TRBV7-3	TRBJ2-7	few	TGTGCCAGCAGCGAACCGACTAGCGACACTCCCTACGAGCAGTACTTC	CASSEPTSDTPYEQYF
TRBD1	TRBV5-6	TRBJ1-5	few	TGTGCCAGCAGCTTGGGGGGACAGGGGGTTGAACAGCCCCAGCATTTT	CASSLGGQGVEQPQHF
.	TRBV18	TRBJ2-3	many	TGTGCCAGCTCACCACCAACTCTGGATACGCAGTATTTT	CASSPPTLDTQYF
.	TRBV6-5	TRBJ2-7	.	TGTGCCAGCAGTTACTCCATCCATCAGGGTTATGGGACCTACGAGCAGTACTTC	CASSYSIHQGYGTYEQYF
.	TRBV4-1	TRBJ2-7	.	TGCGCCAGCAGCCAAGAGGAACAGGAGCAGTACTTC	CASSQEEQEQYF
.	TRBV28	TRBJ1-4	many	TGTGCCAGCAGCTCACAGGATGGAAATGAAAAACTGTTTTTT	CASSSQDGNEKLFF
.	TRBV5-1	TRBJ2-2	.	TGCGCCAGCAGCTTGGCGGACCCGGACACCGGGGAGCTGTTTTTT	CASSLADPDTGELFF
TRBD2	TRBV7-3	TRBJ2-3	many	TGTGCCAGCAGCTTACAACTAGCGGGAGGGGCAGATACGCAGTATTTT	CASSLQLAGGADTQYF
.	TRBV5-4	TRBJ1-2	.	TGTGCCAGCAGCTTGGTGGTTGGTGATTTCAGTGGCTACACCTTC	CASSLVVGDFSGYTF
.	TRBV5-1	TRBJ2-7	.	TGCGCCAGCAGCTTAGACAGGACAAAACCTTACGAGCAGTACTTC	CASSLDRTKPYEQYF
.	TRBV5-1	TRBJ1-1	.	TGCGCCAGCAGCTTCGAGAATAGGAACACTGAAGCTTTCTTT	CASSFENRNTEAFF
TRBD2	TRBV5-4	TRBJ2-7	.	TGTGCCAGCAGCTTGCAACTAGCGGGAGGGTTGTACGAGCAGTACTTC	CASSLQLAGGLYEQYF
.	TRBV18	TRBJ2-1	many	TGTGCCAGCTCACCACCCGACTGGGGGATCTACAATGAGCAGTTCTTC	CASSPPDWGIYNEQFF
TRBD2	TRBV28	TRBJ2-1	many	TGTGCCAGCAGGGGGACTAGCGGGAGGGGTTGGGTCTACAATGAGCAGTTCTTC	CASRGTSGRGWVYNEQFF
.	TRBV10-3	TRBJ2-7	many	TGTGCCATCAGTGATGGCAGATCCTACGAGCAGTACTTC	CAISDGRSYEQYF
.	TRBV28	TRBJ2-1	many	TGTGCCAGCAGTTTCAATGAGCAGTTCTTC	CASSFNEQFF
.	TRBV28	TRBJ1-6	.	TGTGCCAGCATCCGGAGGACAGATGATTCACCCCTCCACTTT	CASIRRTDDSPLHF
.	TRBV27	TRBJ2-1	many	TGTGCCAGCAGTTCTCAGCGGACTGAGCAGTTCTTC	CASSSQRTEQFF
TRBD2	TRBV10-3	TRBJ2-4	.	TGTGCCATCAGTGAGGGGACTAGCGGGAGGGCCGTCAAAAACATTCAGTACTTC	CAISEGTSGRAVKNIQYF
.	TRBV27	TRBJ1-2	few	TGTGCCAGCAGGACCACCTCAGGGGTCCTTATTGGTGGTGGCTACACCTTC	CASRTTSGVLIGGGYTF
TRBD2	TRBV6-2/TRBV6-3	TRBJ2-3	many	TGTGCCAGCAGTCCCCTTTGGACGGGAGGAAACACAGATACGCAGTATTTT	CASSPLWTGGNTDTQYF
TRBD2	TRBV29-1	TRBJ2-3	.	TGCAGCGTTGAATCTTGGACTAGCATCGGGGCTAGCACAGATACGCAGTATTTT	CSVESWTSIGASTDTQYF
TRBD1	TRBV2	TRBJ2-6	many	TGTGCCAGCAGAGCTAGACAGGGTGCTGGGGCCAACGTCCTGACTTTC	CASRARQGAGANVLTF
TRBD1	TRBV9	TRBJ2-5	many	TGTGCCAGCAGCGTAGCTACAACAGGGGGGGAGACCCAGTACTTC	CASSVATTGGETQYF
TRBD2	TRBV6-2/TRBV6-3	TRBJ2-1	many	TGTGCCAGCAGTTACCATAGGCTAGCGGGAGGGGGGTACAATGAGCAGTTCTTC	CASSYHRLAGGGYNEQFF
.	TRBV5-5	TRBJ1-5	few	TGTGCCAGCAGCTTTGGCCCTGATCAGCCCCAGCATTTT	CASSFGPDQPQHF
.	TRBV27	TRBJ1-2	many	TGTGCCAGCAGAACAGGTCCTGTGGGTGGCTACACCTTC	CASRTGPVGGYTF
.	TRBV7-3	TRBJ2-4	.	TGTGCCAGCAGCTACGGAGGGCCCAAAAACATTCAGTACTTC	CASSYGGPKNIQYF
TRBD1	TRBV10-2	TRBJ2-3	few	TGCGCCAGCAGCCCTACAGGGGACCTCGGCACAGATACGCAGTATTTT	CASSPTGDLGTDTQYF
TRBD1	TRBV10-3	TRBJ2-2	.	TGTGCCATCAGTGATGGACAGGGGGAAGGCACCGGGGAGCTGTTTTTT	CAISDGQGEGTGELFF
TRBD1	TRBV6-1	TRBJ1-1	many	TGTGCCAGCACCATGGAGGGGGCAGGCACTGAAGCTTTCTTT	CASTMEGAGTEAFF
.	TRBV28	TRBJ2-2	few	TGTGCCAGCAAGGCCGCACGGGACACCGGGGAGCTGTTTTTT	CASKAARDTGELFF
TRBD2	TRBV3-1	TRBJ2-1	many	TGTGCCAGCAGCCAAGGGCTAGCGGGAGTTTCCCACAATGAGCAGTTCTTC	CASSQGLAGVSHNEQFF
TRBD1	TRBV7-9	TRBJ2-3	few	TGTGCCAGCAGACCGACAGGGTTTAACTCAGATACGCAGTATTTT	CASRPTGFNSDTQYF
TRBD1	TRBV14	TRBJ2-5	few	TGTGCCAGCAGCGGCCGGGACAGGGCGGTTGAGACCCAGTACTTC	CASSGRDRAVETQYF
.	TRBV11-2	TRBJ1-5	.	TGTGCCAGCGACCAGGGAAGCGATCAGCCCCAGCATTTT	CASDQGSDQPQHF
TRBD2	TRBV20-1	TRBJ2-7	few	TGCAGTGCTAGTACGGGCGGGGGCTCCTACGAGCAGTACTTC	CSASTGGGSYEQYF
TRBD1	TRBV6-2/TRBV6-3	TRBJ2-1	few	TGTGCCAGCAGTTATCCGGGACAGGGCACTTACAATGAGCAGTTCTTC	CASSYPGQGTYNEQFF
.	TRBV27	TRBJ1-5	many	TGTGCCAGCAGTTTATCCTCCGGGGACAATCAGCCCCAGCATTTT	CASSLSSGDNQPQHF
.	TRBV7-9	TRBJ2-5	.	TGTGCCAGCAGATCCCGGGACGGGGGTCAAGAGACCCAGTACTTC	CASRSRDGGQETQYF
.	TRBV7-2	TRBJ1-4	many	TGTGCCAGCAGCTCCGGGTCCTCCGGCGAAAAACTGTTTTTT	CASSSGSSGEKLFF